The 15 T cell receptor beta chains below were found in one sample sequenced in a study of blood T cells in healthy people across ages. Next came a second PCR, run for about 6 to 12 cycles, which used a sample-barcoded 5' primer along with a J-beta primer mix. Each CDR3 protein gets one entry after TCRdb re-called the 5' RACE reads with MiXCR. The sample records some 1.4 million distinct CDR3 sequences, approximately 40% being singletons. Material: blood. These receptors all stem from a woman aged 18-29 years in good health.

This clonotype was found a few times. The rearrangement links TRBV4-1 to TRBJ2-1, with 9 bases aligning to TRBD1. The V gene end was trimmed by 7 bases and the J gene end by 6 bases; junction bases not matched to a gene: 7. CDR1 is MGHRA and CDR2 is YSYEKL in the germline V gene. The CDR3 runs 14 residues. This CDR3 is CASMLTGGGNEQFF. The DNA for the CDR3 is TGCGCCAGCATGTTGACAGGGGGGGGCAATGAGCAGTTCTTC.

The chain employs TRBV30 and TRBJ2-3; no clear D gene. V was cut by 2 bases and J by 3 bases, with 6 bases left in between. The CDR3 extends over 12 amino acids. Germline-derived CDR1 and CDR2 are GTSNPN and SVGIG (reference sequence). Written as DNA, the CDR3 is TGTGCCTGGAGTCCTGGAACAGATACGCAGTATTTT. It yields the protein CAWSPGTDTQYF.

This rearrangement joins TRBV7-6 to TRBJ1-1; 8 bases fit TRBD1. The CDR3 loop spans 15 amino acids. Trimming took 1 base from V and 1 from J; bases not matched to a gene: 2. Germline CDR1 and CDR2: SGHVS and FNYEAQ. CDR3 coding DNA: TGTGCCAGCAGCTTAGAGGGACAGGCGAACACTGAAGCTTTCTTT. This sequence encodes CASSLEGQANTEAFF. The variable domain in full, completed from reference TRBV7-6 and TRBJ1-1, reads GAGVSQSPRYKVTKRGQDVALRCDPISGHVSLYWYRQALGQGPEFLTYFNYEAQQDKSGLPNDRFSAERPEGSISTLTIQRTEQRDSAMYRCASSLEGQANTEAFFGQGTRLTVV.

The chain couples TRBV7-2 to TRBJ2-5, with 12 bases fitting TRBD2. J lost 3 bases, V lost 4 bases, and 6 bases had no gene match. Per germline, CDR1 SGHTA and CDR2 FQGNSA. The CDR3 has 16 residues. The CDR3 is CASSSSRTSGKETQYF. The CDR3 DNA sequence: TGTGCCAGCAGCTCTAGCCGGACTAGCGGGAAAGAGACCCAGTACTTC.

The V call is TRBV15, the J call TRBJ2-5, with D unclear. CDR1 is LNHNV, CDR2 YYDKDF, per germline (reference sequence). V gave up 1 base and J gave up 1 base, with 10 bases separating them. The CDR3 sequence is 15 residues long. For the CDR3, the DNA is TGTGCCACCAGCAGAGTATCCGAAGCCCAAGAGACCCAGTACTTC. Translation: CATSRVSEAQETQYF.

This chain joins TRBV20-1 and TRBJ2-7; the match to TRBD1 covers 7 bases. The CDR3 length is 15 residues. Trimming at V came to 6 bases and at J to 7 bases, leaving 18 bases not matched to a gene. CDR1 and CDR2 (germline): DFQATT, SNEGSKA (reference sequence). As DNA, the CDR3 is TGCAGTGCCGACCCGACAGGGATCTCCTACAATGAGCAGTACTTC. Protein: CSADPTGISYNEQYF.

This clonotype was counted between two and nine times. The genes are TRBV4-1 and TRBJ1-5, with D unclear. Germline values: CDR1 MGHRA, CDR2 YSYEKL. The CDR3 runs to 16 residues. With 3 bases removed from V and 0 bases from J, the gap between germline ends came to 12 bases. In nucleotides, the CDR3 is TGCGCCAGCAGCCACGCCGTCGGGCGTAGCAATCAGCCCCAGCATTTT. Encoded protein: CASSHAVGRSNQPQHF.

A few counts support this clonotype. The CDR3 spells CASSLALGDPGYTF. The CDR3 DNA reads TGTGCCAGCAGCTTAGCGCTAGGGGATCCTGGCTACACCTTC. The chain couples TRBV7-9 to TRBJ1-2; D may be TRBD1 (5 bases). Germline values: CDR1 SEHNR, CDR2 FQNEAQ (reference sequence). V was pared by 0 bases and J by 7 bases, with 12 bases between. The CDR3 is made up of 14 amino acids.

The rearrangement links TRBV6-6 to TRBJ1-1; 7 bases are shared with TRBD1. The CDR3 contains 17 residues. The trim removed 7 bases at V and 7 bases at J, leaving 21 bases unmatched. The V gene's germline CDR1 is MNHNY and CDR2 SVGAGI (reference sequence). CDR3 in DNA: TGTGCCAGCATCCACCAAGCAACAGGGGTCGGTTTAGGTGAAGCTTTCTTT. This sequence encodes CASIHQATGVGLGEAFF.

The rearrangement joins TRBV30 to TRBJ1-4, with D maybe TRBD1 (5 bases). The CDR3 runs 15 residues. Germline-derived CDR1 and CDR2 are GTSNPN and SVGIG (reference sequence). Trimming cost V 0 bases and J 1 base, with 9 bases left between them. CDR3 sequence reads: CAWSVGDRTNEKLFF. The CDR3 coding sequence is TGTGCCTGGAGTGTAGGTGACAGAACTAATGAAAAACTGTTTTTT.

Comments on this clonotype: A read error may be the cause here, since a much bigger clone is one base away. The chain links TRBV14 to TRBJ2-3; D not resolved. CDR1 SGHDN and CDR2 FVKESK come from the germline V gene. The CDR3 length is 15 residues. CDR3 amino acids: CANSAQAVQTDTQYF. CDR3 nucleotide sequence: TGTGCCAACAGCGCCCAGGCGGTACAGACAGATACGCAGTATTTT.

The genes are TRBV2 and TRBJ1-6, with D unclear. Between the trimmed V and J ends, which lost 0 bases and 1 base, there was a span of 4 bases. The CDR3 length is 15 residues. The germline V gene has CDR1 SNHLY and CDR2 FYNNEI. The CDR3: CASSEAQSYNSPLHF. The CDR3 nucleotides are TGTGCCAGCAGTGAAGCGCAGTCCTATAATTCACCCCTCCACTTT.

This sequence joins TRBV6-5 and TRBJ2-5, with 7 bases identical to TRBD2. Trimming removed 6 bases from V and 11 bases from J; junction bases left unmatched: 18. The CDR3 extends over 15 amino acids. CDR1 and CDR2 (germline): MNHEY, SVGAGI. The CDR3 nucleotides read TGTGCCAGCAGCCCCAACGCGGGGAGGGATAATGAGCAGTACTTC. It yields the protein CASSPNAGRDNEQYF.

This clonotype was observed a single time. V and J are TRBV7-3 and TRBJ2-3; 7 bases are a match to TRBD1. The CDR3 covers 14 residues. J gave up 6 bases and V 5 bases, and 8 bases lay outside the gene matches. Germline V gene lookup returns CDR1 SGHTA and CDR2 FQGTGA. CDR3 region: CASSTDRAGDTQYF. In nucleotides, the CDR3 is TGTGCCAGCAGCACCGACAGGGCCGGGGATACGCAGTATTTT. The full variable domain, completed using reference TRBV7-3 and TRBJ2-3, is GAGVSQTPSNKVTEKGKYVELRCDPISGHTALYWYRQSLGQGPEFLIYFQGTGAADDSGLPNDRFFAVRPEGSVSTLKIQRTERGDSAVYLCASSTDRAGDTQYFGPGTRLTVL.

J is TRBJ2-5 and V is TRBV24-1, with D perhaps TRBD1 (6 bases). V was trimmed by 3 bases and J by 2 bases, leaving 9 bases between them. The CDR3 consists of 14 residues. Looked up from germline, CDR1 is KGHDR and CDR2 is SFDVKD. CDR3 region: CATSDAGQQETQYF. CDR3 sequence (DNA): TGTGCCACCAGTGATGCCGGACAGCAAGAGACCCAGTACTTC.